The T cell receptor beta chain under discussion was sequenced for a study of shared clonotypes between healthy human individuals. CDR3 length: 13 residues. The germline V and J ends were trimmed by 2 bases and 7 bases, with 9 bases remaining between them. The germline V gene encodes CDR1 SGHRS and CDR2 YFSETQ. Repertoires were generated with immunoSEQ multiplex PCR, while TCRdb's copy carries only in-frame clones and drops some. Of some 1.5 million clones in the sample, over 95% were seen once. The receptor's source is a man younger than 40 in good health. The chain is built from TRBV5-1 and TRBJ2-2; tentative D call: TRBD2 (5 bases). The sequenced sample was naive CD4+ T cells sorted from blood. The subset is: CD45RA+ positively selected. Here the CDR3 DNA reads TGCGCCAGCAGCTTAGAGGGTCACGGGGAGCTGTTTTTT. Its protein is CASSLEGHGELFF.